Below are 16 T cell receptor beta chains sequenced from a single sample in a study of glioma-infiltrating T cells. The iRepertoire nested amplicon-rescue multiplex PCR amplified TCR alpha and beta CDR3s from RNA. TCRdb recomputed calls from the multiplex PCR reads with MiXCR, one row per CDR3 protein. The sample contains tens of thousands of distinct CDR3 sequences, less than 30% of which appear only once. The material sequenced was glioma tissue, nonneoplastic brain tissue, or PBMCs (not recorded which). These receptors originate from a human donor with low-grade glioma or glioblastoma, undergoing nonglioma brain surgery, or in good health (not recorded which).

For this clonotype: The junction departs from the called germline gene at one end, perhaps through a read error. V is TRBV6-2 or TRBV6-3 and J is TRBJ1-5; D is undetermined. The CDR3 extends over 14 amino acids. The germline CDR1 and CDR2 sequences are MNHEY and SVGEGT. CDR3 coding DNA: TGTGCCAGCAGTTCCTCGTACAGAAATCCGCCCCCGCATTTT. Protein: CASSSSYRNPPPHF.

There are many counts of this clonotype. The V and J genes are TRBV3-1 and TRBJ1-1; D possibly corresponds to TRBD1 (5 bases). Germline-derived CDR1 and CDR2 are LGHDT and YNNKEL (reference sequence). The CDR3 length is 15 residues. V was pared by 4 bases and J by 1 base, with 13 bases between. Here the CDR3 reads CASSPPRQPNTEAFF. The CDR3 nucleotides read TGTGCCAGCAGCCCGCCTAGACAGCCGAACACTGAAGCTTTCTTT. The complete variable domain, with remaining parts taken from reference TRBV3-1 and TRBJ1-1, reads DTAVSQTPKYLVTQMGNDKSIKCEQNLGHDTMYWYKQDSKKFLKIMFSYNNKELIINETVPNRFSPKSPDKAHLNLHINSLELGDSAVYFCASSPPRQPNTEAFFGQGTRLTVV.

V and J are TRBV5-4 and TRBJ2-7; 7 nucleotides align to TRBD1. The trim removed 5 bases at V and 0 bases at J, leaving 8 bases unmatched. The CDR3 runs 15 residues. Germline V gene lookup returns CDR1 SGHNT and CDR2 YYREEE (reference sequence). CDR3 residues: CASRTDRVSSYEQYF. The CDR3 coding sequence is TGTGCCAGCAGGACCGACAGGGTATCCTCCTACGAGCAGTACTTC.

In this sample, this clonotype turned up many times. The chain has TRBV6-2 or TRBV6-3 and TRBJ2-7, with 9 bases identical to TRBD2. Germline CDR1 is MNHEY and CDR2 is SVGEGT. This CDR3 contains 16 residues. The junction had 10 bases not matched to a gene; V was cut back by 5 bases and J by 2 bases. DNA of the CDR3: TGTGCCAGCAGTCCTCCGACTAGCGGTAGACCCTACGAGCAGTACTTC. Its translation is CASSPPTSGRPYEQYF.

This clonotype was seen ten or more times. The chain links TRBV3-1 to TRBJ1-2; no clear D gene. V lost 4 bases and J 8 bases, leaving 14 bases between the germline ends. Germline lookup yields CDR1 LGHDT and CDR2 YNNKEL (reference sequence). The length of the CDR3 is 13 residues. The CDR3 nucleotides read TGTGCCAGCAGCCCCCAAGTAGGAGCGGGCTACACCTTC. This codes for CASSPQVGAGYTF.

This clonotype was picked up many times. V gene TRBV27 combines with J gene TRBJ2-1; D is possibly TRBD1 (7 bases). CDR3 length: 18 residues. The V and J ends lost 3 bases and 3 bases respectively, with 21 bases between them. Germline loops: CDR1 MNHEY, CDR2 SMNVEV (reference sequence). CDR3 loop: CASSFRRGRGVNYNEQFF. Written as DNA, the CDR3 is TGTGCCAGCAGTTTCCGGAGGGGGCGTGGGGTAAACTACAATGAGCAGTTCTTC.

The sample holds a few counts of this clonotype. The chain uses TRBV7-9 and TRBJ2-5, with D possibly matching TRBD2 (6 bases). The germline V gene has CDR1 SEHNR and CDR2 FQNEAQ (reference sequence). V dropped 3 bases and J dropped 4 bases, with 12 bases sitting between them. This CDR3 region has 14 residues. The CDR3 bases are TGTGCCAGCAGCTTGACTAGTCAAGCAGAGACCCAGTACTTC. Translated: CASSLTSQAETQYF. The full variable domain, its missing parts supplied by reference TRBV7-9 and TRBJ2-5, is DTGVSQNPRHKITKRGQNVTFRCDPISEHNRLYWYRQTLGQGPEFLTYFQNEAQLEKSRLLSDRFSAERPKGSFSTLEIQRTEQGDSAMYLCASSLTSQAETQYFGPGTRLLVL.

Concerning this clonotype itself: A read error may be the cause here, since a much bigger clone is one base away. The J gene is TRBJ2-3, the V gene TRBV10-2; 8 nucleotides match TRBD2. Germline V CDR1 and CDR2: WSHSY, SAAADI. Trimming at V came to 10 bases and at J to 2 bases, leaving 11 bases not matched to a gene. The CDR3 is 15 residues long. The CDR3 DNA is TGCGCCACTCGGGATAGCGGGATTAACACAGATACGCAGTATTTT. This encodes CATRDSGINTDTQYF.

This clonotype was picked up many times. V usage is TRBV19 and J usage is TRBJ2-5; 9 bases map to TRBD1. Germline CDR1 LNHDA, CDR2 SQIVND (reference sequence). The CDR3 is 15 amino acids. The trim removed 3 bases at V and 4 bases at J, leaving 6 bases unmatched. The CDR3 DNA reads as TGTGCCAGTAGTATGTTGGACAGGGGAAGAGAGACCCAGTACTTC. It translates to CASSMLDRGRETQYF.

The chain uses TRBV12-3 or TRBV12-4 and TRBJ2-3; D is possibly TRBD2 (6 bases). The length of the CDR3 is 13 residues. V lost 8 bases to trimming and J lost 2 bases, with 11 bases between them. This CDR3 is CASARDFTDTQYF. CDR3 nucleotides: TGTGCCAGCGCCCGGGACTTCACAGATACGCAGTATTTT.

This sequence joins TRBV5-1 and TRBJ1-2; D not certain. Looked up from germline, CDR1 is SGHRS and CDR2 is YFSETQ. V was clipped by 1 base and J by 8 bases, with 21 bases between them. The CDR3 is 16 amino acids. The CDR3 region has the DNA TGCGCCAGCAGCTTGAATTCAGTGGACCCTACGCGGGGCTACACCTTC. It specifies CASSLNSVDPTRGYTF.

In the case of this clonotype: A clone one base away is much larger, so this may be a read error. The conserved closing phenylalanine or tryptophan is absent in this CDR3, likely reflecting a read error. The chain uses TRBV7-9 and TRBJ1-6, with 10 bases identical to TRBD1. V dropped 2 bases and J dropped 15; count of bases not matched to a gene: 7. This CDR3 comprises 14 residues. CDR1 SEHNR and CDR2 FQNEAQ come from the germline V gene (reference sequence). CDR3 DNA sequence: TGTGCCAGCAGCTTAAGGGACAGGGGTGATCTCCTCCACTCT. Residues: CASSLRDRGDLLHS.

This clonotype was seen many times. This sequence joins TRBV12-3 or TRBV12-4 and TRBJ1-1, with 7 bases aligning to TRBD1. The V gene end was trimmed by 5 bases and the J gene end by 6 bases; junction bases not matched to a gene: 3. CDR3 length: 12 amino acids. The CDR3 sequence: CASSLQGAEAFF. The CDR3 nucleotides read TGTGCCAGCAGTCTGCAGGGGGCTGAAGCTTTCTTT.

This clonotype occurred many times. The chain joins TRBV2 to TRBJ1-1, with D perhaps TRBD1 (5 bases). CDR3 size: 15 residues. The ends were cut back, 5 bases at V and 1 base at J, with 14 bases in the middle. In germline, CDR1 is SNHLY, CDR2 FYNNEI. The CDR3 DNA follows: TGTGCCAGCAGTCAAGGGGCAGGGCCGAACACTGAAGCTTTCTTT. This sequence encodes CASSQGAGPNTEAFF. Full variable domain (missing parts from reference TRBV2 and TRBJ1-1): EPEVTQTPSHQVTQMGQEVILRCVPISNHLYFYWYRQILGQKVEFLVSFYNNEISEKSEIFDDQFSVERPDGSNFTLKIRSTKLEDSAMYFCASSQGAGPNTEAFFGQGTRLTVV.

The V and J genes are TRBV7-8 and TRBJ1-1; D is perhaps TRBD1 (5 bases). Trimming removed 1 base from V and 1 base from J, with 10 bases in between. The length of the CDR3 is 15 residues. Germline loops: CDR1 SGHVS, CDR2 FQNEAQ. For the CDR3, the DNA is TGTGCCAGCAGCTTAGAACGACAGAAGAACACTGAAGCTTTCTTT. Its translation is CASSLERQKNTEAFF. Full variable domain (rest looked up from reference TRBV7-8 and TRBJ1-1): GAGVSQSPRYKVAKRGQDVALRCDPISGHVSLFWYQQALGQGPEFLTYFQNEAQLDKSGLPSDRFFAERPEGSVSTLKIQRTQQEDSAVYLCASSLERQKNTEAFFGQGTRLTVV.

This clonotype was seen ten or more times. CDR3 protein: CASSRQGYTEAFF. The CDR3 DNA reads as TGTGCCAGCAGCCGACAGGGGTACACTGAAGCTTTCTTT. The chain joins TRBV2 to TRBJ1-1; 8 bases line up with TRBD1. The CDR3 is 13 residues long. Germline CDR1 SNHLY, CDR2 FYNNEI. V trimming: 6 bases; J trimming: 3 bases; junction bases outside the gene matches: 3. Full variable domain (outside the CDR3, taken from reference TRBV2 and TRBJ1-1): EPEVTQTPSHQVTQMGQEVILRCVPISNHLYFYWYRQILGQKVEFLVSFYNNEISEKSEIFDDQFSVERPDGSNFTLKIRSTKLEDSAMYFCASSRQGYTEAFFGQGTRLTVV.